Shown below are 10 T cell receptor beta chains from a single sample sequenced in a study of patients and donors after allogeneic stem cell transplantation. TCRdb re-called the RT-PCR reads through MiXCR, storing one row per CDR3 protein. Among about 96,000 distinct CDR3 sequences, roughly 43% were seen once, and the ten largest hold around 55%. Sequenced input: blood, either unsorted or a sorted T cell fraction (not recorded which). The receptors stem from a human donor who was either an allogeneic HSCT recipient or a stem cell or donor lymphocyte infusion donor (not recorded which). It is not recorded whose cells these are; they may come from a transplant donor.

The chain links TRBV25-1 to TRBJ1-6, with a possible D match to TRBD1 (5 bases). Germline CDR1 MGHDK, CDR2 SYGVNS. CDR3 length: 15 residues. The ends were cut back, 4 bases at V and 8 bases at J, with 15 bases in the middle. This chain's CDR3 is CASSVAGRDDSPLHF. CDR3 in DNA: TGTGCCAGCAGTGTAGCAGGGAGAGATGATTCACCCCTCCACTTT.

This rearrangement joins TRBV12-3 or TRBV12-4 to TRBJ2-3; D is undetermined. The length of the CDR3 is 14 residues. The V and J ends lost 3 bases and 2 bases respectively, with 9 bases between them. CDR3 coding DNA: TGTGCCAGCAGTTTGTTTTCCGTCACAGATACGCAGTATTTT. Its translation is CASSLFSVTDTQYF.

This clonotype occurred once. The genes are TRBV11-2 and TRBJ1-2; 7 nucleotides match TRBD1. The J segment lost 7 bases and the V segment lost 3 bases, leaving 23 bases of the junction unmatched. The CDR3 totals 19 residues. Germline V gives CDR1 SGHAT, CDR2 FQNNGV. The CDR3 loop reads CASSFPRRSDRRLMGGYTF. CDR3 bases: TGTGCCAGCAGCTTCCCTCGGCGCTCGGACAGGCGCCTAATGGGTGGCTACACCTTC.

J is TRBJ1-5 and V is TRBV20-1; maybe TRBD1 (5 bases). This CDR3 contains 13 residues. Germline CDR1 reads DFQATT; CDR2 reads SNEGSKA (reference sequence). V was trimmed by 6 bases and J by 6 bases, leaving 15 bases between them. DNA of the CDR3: TGCAGTGCAGGCGGGGGAGGATTTCAGCCCCAGCATTTT. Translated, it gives CSAGGGGFQPQHF.

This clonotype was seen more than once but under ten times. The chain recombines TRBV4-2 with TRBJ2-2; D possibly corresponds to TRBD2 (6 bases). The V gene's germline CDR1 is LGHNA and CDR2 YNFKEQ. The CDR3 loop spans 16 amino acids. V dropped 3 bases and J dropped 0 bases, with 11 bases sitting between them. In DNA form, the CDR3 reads TGTGCCAGCAGCCATCCCGGGACTTCGAACACCGGGGAGCTGTTTTTT. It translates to CASSHPGTSNTGELFF.

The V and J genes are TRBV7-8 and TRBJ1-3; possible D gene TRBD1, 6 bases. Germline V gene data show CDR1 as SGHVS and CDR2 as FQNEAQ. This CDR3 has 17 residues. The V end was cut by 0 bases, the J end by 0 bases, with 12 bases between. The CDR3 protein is CASSLATGFTSGNTIYF. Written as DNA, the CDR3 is TGTGCCAGCAGCTTAGCGACAGGCTTCACCTCTGGAAACACCATATATTTT.

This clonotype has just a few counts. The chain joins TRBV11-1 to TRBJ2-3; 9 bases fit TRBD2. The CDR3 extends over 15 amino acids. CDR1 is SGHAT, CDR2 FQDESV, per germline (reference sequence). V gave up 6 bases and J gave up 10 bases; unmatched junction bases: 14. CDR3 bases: TGTGCCAGCAGGCGGGGGACTAGCTCTTCCTGGGCGCAGTATTTT. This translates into CASRRGTSSSWAQYF. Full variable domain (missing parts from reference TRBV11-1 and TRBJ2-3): EAEVAQSPRYKITEKSQAVAFWCDPISGHATLYWYRQILGQGPELLVQFQDESVVDDSQLPKDRFSAERLKGVDSTLKIQPAELGDSAMYLCASRRGTSSSWAQYFGPGTRLTVL.

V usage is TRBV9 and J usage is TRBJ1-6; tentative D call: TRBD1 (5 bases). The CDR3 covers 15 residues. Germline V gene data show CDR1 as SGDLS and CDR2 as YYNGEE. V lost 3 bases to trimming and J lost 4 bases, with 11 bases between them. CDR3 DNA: TGTGCCAGCAGCGGGGTAGGGACTTATAATTCACCCCTCCACTTT. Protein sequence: CASSGVGTYNSPLHF.

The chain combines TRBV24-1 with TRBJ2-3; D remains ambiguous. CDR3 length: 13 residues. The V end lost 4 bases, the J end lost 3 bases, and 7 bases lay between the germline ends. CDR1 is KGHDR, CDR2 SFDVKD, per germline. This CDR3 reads CATSEDGTDTQYF. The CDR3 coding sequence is TGTGCCACCAGTGAGGACGGAACAGATACGCAGTATTTT.

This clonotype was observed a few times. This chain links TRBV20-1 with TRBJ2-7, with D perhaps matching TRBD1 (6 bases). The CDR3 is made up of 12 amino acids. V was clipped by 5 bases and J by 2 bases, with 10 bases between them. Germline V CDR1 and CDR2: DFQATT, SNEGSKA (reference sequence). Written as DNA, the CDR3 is TGCAGTGCTGGACAGAGCACCTACGAGCAGTACTTC. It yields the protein CSAGQSTYEQYF.